The entry below gives a single T cell receptor (beta chain) sequence along with its context. Its specificity is unknown. The CDR3 has 14 amino acids. The V end was cut by 5 bases, the J end by 5 bases, with 15 bases between. Germline assignment: CDR1 MNHEY and CDR2 SVGAGI. Some clones are missing from TCRdb's copy, which holds only in-frame ones; the method was immunoSEQ multiplex PCR. The sample has roughly 15,000 clones, around 80% seen once; the top ten hold roughly 2.3%. These data come from a study of OX40 agonist ivuxolimab in advanced cancers. Study-level points and caveats: The antigen specificity of the peripheral T cells (those that were expanded) was not determined.

The sequence was collected from an adult with an advanced solid tumor such as melanoma, head and neck, liver or kidney cancer. The starting material was CD4+ or CD8+ T cells sorted from blood, obtained in a trial of the OX40 agonist ivuxolimab. The chain joins TRBV6-5 to TRBJ1-1, with D perhaps TRBD1 (5 bases). The CDR3 protein is CASSPGATGTEAFF. The CDR3 nucleotides read TGTGCCAGCAGTCCCGGGGCCACGGGGACTGAAGCTTTCTTT.